A single sample is the source of the 8 T cell receptor beta chains below, sequenced in a study of identical twins. TCRdb analysed the 5' RACE reads with MiXCR anew, one entry per CDR3 protein. The top ten clones hold around 1.6% of a sample with nearly 650,000 distinct CDR3 sequences, around 7.4% of them seen once. Another study also made use of these data, one on yellow fever vaccine responses in identical twins.

The sequencing sample was made of PBMCs. All receptors come from a woman aged 18-29 years in good health.

This clonotype was detected only a few times. This chain joins TRBV12-3 or TRBV12-4 and TRBJ2-6; either TRBD1 or TRBD2 may supply D (6 bases each). Between the trimmed V and J ends, which lost 5 bases and 2 bases, there was a span of 10 bases. The CDR3 has 15 residues. As DNA, the CDR3 is TGTGCCAGCAGTATGGGGGGCGCTGGGGCCAACGTCCTGACTTTC. It is translated as CASSMGGAGANVLTF.

This chain connects TRBV2 to TRBJ2-5, with 8 bases lining up with TRBD1. Germline V gene data show CDR1 as SNHLY and CDR2 as FYNNEI. The CDR3 has 15 residues. V was pared by 2 bases and J by 3 bases, with 5 bases of the junction left unmatched. This CDR3 reads CASSEFLQGEETQYF. CDR3 sequence (DNA): TGTGCCAGCAGTGAATTCCTACAGGGGGAAGAGACCCAGTACTTC.

This clonotype was recorded many times. The J gene is TRBJ2-7, the V gene TRBV12-3 or TRBV12-4; 9 bases line up with TRBD2. CDR3 size: 16 residues. V shed 1 base and J 5 bases; nucleotides not matched to a gene: 9. This chain's CDR3 is CASSLGFPGLAHEQYF. In DNA form, the CDR3 reads TGTGCCAGCAGTTTAGGCTTCCCGGGACTAGCCCACGAGCAGTACTTC.

V is TRBV14 and J is TRBJ2-3; 10 bases fit TRBD2. The CDR3 contains 18 residues. Germline V lookup: CDR1 SGHDN, CDR2 FVKESK. After removal of 0 bases from V and 6 bases from J, the junction contained 12 bases not matched to a gene. Here the CDR3 DNA reads TGTGCCAGCAGCCAAGAATGGTGGAACAGCGGGAGGGCCGATACGCAGTATTTT. It encodes CASSQEWWNSGRADTQYF.

The chain combines TRBV28 with TRBJ2-7; no firm D call. The tail of the sequence fits TRBJ2-5 better, so the J call may be wrong. The germline CDR1 and CDR2 sequences are MDHEN and SYDVKM. The CDR3 has 11 amino acids. Here the CDR3 reads CASSHTGTQYF. CDR3 bases: TGTGCCAGCAGTCACACCGGGACCCAGTACTTC.

This chain uses TRBV18 with TRBJ2-2; TRBD2 matches at 14 bases. CDR1 is KGHSH and CDR2 is LQKENI in the germline V gene. Germline trimming cut 6 bases from V and 5 bases from J; bases unmatched to any gene: 14. This CDR3 contains 19 residues. CDR3 sequence (DNA): TGTGCCAGCTCCCTATCTGGGACTAGCGGGAGATTGTATACCGGGGAGCTGTTTTTT. Translated, it gives CASSLSGTSGRLYTGELFF.

The chain couples TRBV10-2 to TRBJ2-1, with 9 bases that match TRBD2. In germline, CDR1 is WSHSY, CDR2 SAAADI. Germline trimming cut 3 bases from V and 7 bases from J; bases unmatched to any gene: 4. The CDR3 is 14 residues long. CDR3 DNA sequence: TGCGCCAGCAGTGACGGACTAGCGTCAAATGAGCAGTTCTTC. Amino acid sequence: CASSDGLASNEQFF.

This clonotype was recorded a few times. This chain connects TRBV29-1 to TRBJ1-1; TRBD1 is a possible D gene (6 bases). V lost 3 bases to trimming and J lost 11 bases, with 13 bases between them. In germline, CDR1 is SQVTM, CDR2 ANQGSEA. The CDR3 extends over 11 amino acids. The CDR3 sequence is CSVEGGRGAFF. The CDR3 DNA sequence: TGCAGCGTTGAGGGGGGGCGCGGGGCTTTCTTT.